One and the same sample provided the 10 T cell receptor beta chains below, sequenced in a study of cytomegalovirus exposure and HLA in healthy donors. 13 Jbeta primers and 60 Vbeta primers were used for the PCR. The protocol was immunoSEQ multiplex PCR, while the TCRdb copy is restricted to in-frame clones and leaves out a portion. The sample lists around 100,000 clones; 70% to 85% were seen once. Material: PBMCs. These receptors were taken from a woman between 40 and 55 years old in good health and CMV-seropositive.

This chain joins TRBV19 and TRBJ2-3, with D possibly matching TRBD2 (6 bases). CDR1 and CDR2 from the germline V gene are LNHDA and SQIVND (reference sequence). Trimming took off 4 bases at V and 2 bases at J, with 10 bases between the two ends. The CDR3 spans 14 residues. The CDR3 sequence: CASSRAGPTDTQYF. In DNA, the CDR3 is TGTGCCAGTAGTAGGGCGGGACCCACAGATACGCAGTATTTT.

This chain links TRBV11-2 with TRBJ1-4, with D perhaps TRBD1 (6 bases). The CDR3 has 14 residues. Trimming pared 2 bases from V and 4 bases from J, leaving 8 bases between. Germline V gene sequence: CDR1 SGHAT, CDR2 FQNNGV. The DNA of the CDR3 is TGTGCCAGCAGCTTATTCAGGGGTAATGAAAAACTGTTTTTT. Its translation: CASSLFRGNEKLFF.

This chain joins TRBV20-1 and TRBJ1-1, with D perhaps TRBD1 (6 bases). The V and J ends lost 1 base and 10 bases respectively, with 10 bases between them. Germline CDR1 and CDR2: DFQATT and SNEGSKA (reference sequence). CDR3 length: 11 residues. CDR3 protein: CSARVGAPAFF. DNA for the CDR3: TGCAGTGCTAGAGTGGGGGCACCAGCTTTCTTT.

This clone occurred once. The chain combines TRBV7-2 with TRBJ2-3, with TRBD2 identical over 9 bases. There are 16 residues in the CDR3. The junction had 3 bases not matched to a gene; V was cut back by 0 bases and J by 2 bases. Germline CDR1 SGHTA, CDR2 FQGNSA. This chain's CDR3 is CASSLASGGLTDTQYF. CDR3 bases: TGTGCCAGCAGCTTAGCGAGCGGGGGGCTCACAGATACGCAGTATTTT. Full variable domain (outside the CDR3, taken from reference TRBV7-2 and TRBJ2-3): GAGVSQSPSNKVTEKGKDVELRCDPISGHTALYWYRQSLGQGLEFLIYFQGNSAPDKSGLPSDRFSAERTGGSVSTLTIQRTQQEDSAVYLCASSLASGGLTDTQYFGPGTRLTVL.

This clone was detected only once. As DNA, the CDR3 is TGTGCCAGCAGCCAAAGGACTACCGGGGAGCTGTTTTTT. Residues: CASSQRTTGELFF. This chain connects TRBV7-9 to TRBJ2-2, with D possibly TRBD2 on 5 matching bases. The V gene lost 5 bases and the J gene lost 5 bases, with 9 bases spanning the gap. CDR3 length: 13 residues. Per the germline V gene, CDR1 is SEHNR and CDR2 is FQNEAQ (reference sequence). Looking up the rest from reference TRBV7-9 and TRBJ2-2 gives the full variable domain: DTGVSQNPRHKITKRGQNVTFRCDPISEHNRLYWYRQTLGQGPEFLTYFQNEAQLEKSRLLSDRFSAERPKGSFSTLEIQRTEQGDSAMYLCASSQRTTGELFFGEGSRLTVL.

The chain uses TRBV9 and TRBJ2-1; tentatively, D is TRBD1 (5 bases). V was clipped by 4 bases and J by 1 base, with 9 bases between them. CDR3 size: 14 residues. Germline CDR1 reads SGDLS; CDR2 reads YYNGEE. CDR3 protein: CASSRAGSYNEQFF. In DNA form, the CDR3 reads TGTGCCAGCAGCCGAGCAGGGTCCTACAATGAGCAGTTCTTC.

A single count supports this clone. The rearrangement uses TRBV5-8 and TRBJ2-3, with D maybe TRBD2 (5 bases). With 6 bases removed from V and 0 bases from J, the gap between germline ends came to 11 bases. This CDR3 is built from 14 residues. CDR1 is SGHTS, CDR2 YDEGEE, per germline. In DNA, the CDR3 is TGTGCCAGCACCCGGACTTTTAGCACAGATACGCAGTATTTT. Protein: CASTRTFSTDTQYF.

The genes are TRBV4-2 and TRBJ2-1; perhaps TRBD1 as D (5 bases). The length of the CDR3 is 16 residues. Germline V gene data show CDR1 as LGHNA and CDR2 as YNFKEQ. Between the trimmed V and J ends, which lost 4 bases and 4 bases, there was a span of 17 bases. CDR3 bases: TGTGCCAGCAGCCTTCACAGGCCTAGAACTTACAATGAGCAGTTCTTC. This codes for CASSLHRPRTYNEQFF.

On this clone itself: This CDR3 is also generated by other DNA sequences in the sample. The CDR3 here is CASSQDPGQGLKAKNIQYF. The DNA for the CDR3 is TGTGCCAGCAGCCAGGATCCCGGGCAGGGCCTTAAGGCCAAAAACATTCAGTACTTC. The genes are TRBV4-2 and TRBJ2-4; D may be TRBD1 (5 bases). With 3 bases removed from V and 1 base from J, the gap between germline ends came to 22 bases. The CDR3 covers 19 residues. From germline, CDR1 is LGHNA and CDR2 YNFKEQ.

The chain uses TRBV7-2 and TRBJ2-1; 7 bases align to TRBD2. Trimming at V came to 2 bases and at J to 10 bases, leaving 5 bases not matched to a gene. Germline-derived CDR1 and CDR2 are SGHTA and FQGNSA. The length of the CDR3 is 13 residues. The CDR3 loop is CASSLRRGGEQFF. The CDR3 DNA reads TGTGCCAGCAGCTTAAGGCGGGGAGGGGAGCAGTTCTTC.